This TCR beta chain was identified during a study of cytomegalovirus exposure and HLA in healthy donors. Study-wide results and limits: In a later analysis, a missense DCLRE1C variant was linked to TCR beta V- and J-gene trimming. Most CMV-associated TCR beta chains were later found to appear HLA-restricted.

The CDR3 runs to 14 residues. Germline CDR1 is SQVTM and CDR2 is ANQGSEA. 13 Jbeta primers and 60 Vbeta primers were used for the PCR. In the authors' workflow: Per a later analysis, the number of unique TCR beta chains was about 78 million, of which some 9.9 million were shared. Sequencing was performed with immunoSEQ multiplex PCR; in TCRdb, only in-frame clones are kept and a portion is missing. That table furnishes V, J and clone size, whereas the DNA furnished D and trimming. Seen here are some 160,000 clones, 75% to 90% observed once, and the top ten hold 1.5%. This clone was observed once. Its target is unknown. A junction end diverges from the germline sequence, so it may reflect a read error.

This receptor was identified in a woman aged 18 to 35 in good health and CMV-seronegative. Specimen: PBMCs. This chain connects TRBV29-1 to TRBJ1-2, with 8 bases fitting TRBD1. In DNA form, the CDR3 reads TGCAGCGTTCAAGAAATGCGGACAGGGTATGGCTACACCTTC. This encodes CSVQEMRTGYGYTF.